This passage covers 5 T cell receptor beta chains from one sample sequenced in a study of T cell repertoires in cytomegalovirus infection. Their cognate antigens are unknown. TCRdb reanalysed the reads using MiXCR and keeps one entry per CDR3 protein. In the table there are around 230,000 distinct CDR3 sequences, less than 50% of which are singletons. The sequencing here drew on CD8+ T cells from cultured PBMCs, taken from culture after CMV antigen stimulation. The source of these receptors is a human donor in good health (CMV status not recorded). Some clones in this sample may be carry-over from other donors' samples.

This sequence joins TRBV7-8 and TRBJ1-5; D is uncertain. Germline V gives CDR1 SGHVS, CDR2 FQNEAQ. V lost 0 bases and J 8 bases, leaving 17 bases between the germline ends. There are 16 residues in the CDR3. The CDR3 DNA sequence: TGTGCCAGCAGCTTAGCAATCGAAGGTTCCCAAGAGCCCCAGCATTTT. Protein: CASSLAIEGSQEPQHF.

In this sample, this clonotype turned up a few times. The chain combines TRBV7-6 with TRBJ2-4, with TRBD2 matching over 10 bases. The V gene's germline CDR1 is SGHVS and CDR2 FNYEAQ. This CDR3 spans 17 amino acids. V was pared by 11 bases and J by 7 bases, with 20 bases of the junction left unmatched. The CDR3 protein is CAGPPGDLAGAWNIQYF. In DNA form, the CDR3 reads TGTGCCGGCCCCCCGGGAGACCTAGCGGGGGCATGGAACATTCAGTACTTC. Together with reference TRBV7-6 and TRBJ2-4, the CDR3 gives the full variable domain: GAGVSQSPRYKVTKRGQDVALRCDPISGHVSLYWYRQALGQGPEFLTYFNYEAQQDKSGLPNDRFSAERPEGSISTLTIQRTEQRDSAMYRCAGPPGDLAGAWNIQYFGAGTRLSVL.

This clonotype was counted a few times. J is TRBJ2-1 and V is TRBV7-8; D is ambiguous. Trimming stripped 5 bases from V and 0 bases from J, with 14 bases between. The CDR3 sequence is 16 residues long. Germline loops: CDR1 SGHVS, CDR2 FQNEAQ. CDR3 protein: CASSRLDSGSYNEQFF. The DNA for the CDR3 is TGTGCCAGCAGCCGCCTTGACTCGGGCTCCTACAATGAGCAGTTCTTC. The full variable domain, with the rest looked up from reference TRBV7-8 and TRBJ2-1, is GAGVSQSPRYKVAKRGQDVALRCDPISGHVSLFWYQQALGQGPEFLTYFQNEAQLDKSGLPSDRFFAERPEGSVSTLKIQRTQQEDSAVYLCASSRLDSGSYNEQFFGPGTRLTVL.

The gene calls are TRBV12-3 or TRBV12-4 and TRBJ1-3, with 11 nucleotides matching TRBD1. CDR3 length equals 17 residues. V lost 2 bases, J lost 5 bases, and 8 bases stayed unmatched. The CDR3 DNA reads as TGTGCCAGCAGTTTATCAGGGACAGGGGGTACGCGAAACACCATATATTTT. The encoded protein is CASSLSGTGGTRNTIYF.

As to this clonotype: Relative to the germline gene, one junction end is altered; a read error may explain this. The chain combines TRBV4-1 with TRBJ2-7, with 10 bases fitting TRBD2. The CDR3 runs 15 residues. Per germline, CDR1 MGHRA and CDR2 YSYEKL. This CDR3 reads CASSQKREGFYEQYF. Written as DNA, the CDR3 is TGTGCCAGCAGCCAAAAGCGGGAGGGTTTCTACGAGCAGTACTTC.